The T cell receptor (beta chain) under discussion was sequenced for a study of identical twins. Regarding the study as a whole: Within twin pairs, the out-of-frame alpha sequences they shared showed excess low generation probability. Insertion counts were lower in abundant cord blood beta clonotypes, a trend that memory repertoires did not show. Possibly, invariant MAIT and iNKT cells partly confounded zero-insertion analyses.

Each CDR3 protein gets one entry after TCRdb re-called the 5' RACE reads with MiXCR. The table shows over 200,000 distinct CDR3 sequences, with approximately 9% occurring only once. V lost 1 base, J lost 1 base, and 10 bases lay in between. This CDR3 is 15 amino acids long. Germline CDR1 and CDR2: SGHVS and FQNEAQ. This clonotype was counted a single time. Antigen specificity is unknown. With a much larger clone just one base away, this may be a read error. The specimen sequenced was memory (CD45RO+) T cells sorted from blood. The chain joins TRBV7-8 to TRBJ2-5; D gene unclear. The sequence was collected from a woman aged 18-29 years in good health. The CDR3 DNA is TGTGCCAGCAGCTTAGGGTGGGTCATCCAAGAGACCCAGTACTTC. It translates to CASSLGWVIQETQYF. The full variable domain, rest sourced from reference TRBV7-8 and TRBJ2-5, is GAGVSQSPRYKVAKRGQDVALRCDPISGHVSLFWYQQALGQGPEFLTYFQNEAQLDKSGLPSDRFFAERPEGSVSTLKIQRTQQEDSAVYLCASSLGWVIQETQYFGPGTRLLVL.